Shown below are 18 T cell receptor beta chains from a single sample sequenced in a study of response to subunit inactivated influenza vaccine. TCRdb passed the RT-PCR reads through MiXCR, listing each CDR3 protein once. The repertoire includes some 480,000 distinct CDR3 sequences, about a tenth of them detected once, and approximately 12% sits in the top ten. The sequenced sample was PBMCs from blood, obtained around seven weeks after vaccination. The receptor set was obtained from a man aged 50 to 60 who received an inactivated influenza vaccine.

This clonotype was detected many times. This chain links TRBV6-2 or TRBV6-3 with TRBJ2-1; 9 nucleotides match TRBD1. The ends lost 0 bases at V and 3 bases at J; junction bases unmatched: 3. CDR1 is MNHEY, CDR2 SVGEGT, per germline. There are 16 residues in the CDR3. Here the CDR3 reads CASSYSRDRDYNEQFF. The CDR3 nucleotides are TGTGCCAGCAGTTACTCCCGGGACAGGGACTACAATGAGCAGTTCTTC.

CDR3: CASSLQLAAPSETQYF. CDR3 DNA: TGTGCCAGCAGCTTACAACTAGCGGCTCCAAGTGAGACCCAGTACTTC. The rearrangement joins TRBV11-2 to TRBJ2-5, with 8 bases identical to TRBD2. J was trimmed by 5 bases and V by 2 bases; bases with no gene match: 10. There are 16 residues in the CDR3. Per germline, CDR1 SGHAT and CDR2 FQNNGV.

This clonotype was picked up a small number of times. J is TRBJ2-5 and V is TRBV7-2; perhaps D is TRBD1 or TRBD2 (5 bases each). This CDR3 spans 16 amino acids. Per germline, CDR1 SGHTA and CDR2 FQGNSA. The V gene lost 2 bases and the J gene lost 4 bases, with 17 bases spanning the gap. The chain's CDR3 is CASSLSLGPIGETQYF. In nucleotides, the CDR3 is TGTGCCAGCAGCTTATCATTGGGACCCATCGGAGAGACCCAGTACTTC.

This clonotype has a count of ten or more. The chain is built from TRBV29-1 and TRBJ2-5, with D possibly TRBD1 on 6 matching bases. This CDR3 is 13 amino acids long. CDR1 and CDR2 from the germline V gene are SQVTM and ANQGSEA. This CDR3 is CRVETGMQETQYF. The CDR3 region has the DNA TGCAGGGTAGAAACAGGGATGCAAGAGACCCAGTACTTC.

This chain uses TRBV11-2 with TRBJ2-2; TRBD1 aligns across 7 bases. In germline, CDR1 is SGHAT, CDR2 FQNNGV. This CDR3 is 14 amino acids long. The junction had 5 bases not matched to a gene; V was cut back by 3 bases and J by 7 bases. This chain's CDR3 is CASSFSQGIGELFF. In DNA form, the CDR3 reads TGTGCCAGCAGCTTTTCACAGGGGATCGGGGAGCTGTTTTTT.

V usage is TRBV7-9 and J usage is TRBJ2-4; a weak D match, TRBD2 (5 bases). CDR1 is SEHNR, CDR2 FQNEAQ, per germline (reference sequence). Trimming stripped 5 bases from V and 6 bases from J, with 17 bases between. This CDR3 has 15 residues. The CDR3 here is CASSHPRHEGNIQYF. The CDR3 DNA is TGTGCCAGCAGCCACCCCCGACACGAGGGAAACATTCAGTACTTC.

This clonotype was seen at least ten times. The gene calls are TRBV7-9 and TRBJ1-1; D may be TRBD1 (5 bases). The CDR3 runs 15 residues. Per the germline V gene, CDR1 is SEHNR and CDR2 is FQNEAQ (reference sequence). Trimming cost V 3 bases and J 5 bases, with 16 bases left between them. CDR3 in amino acids: CASSFSGTGGTEAFF. In DNA form, the CDR3 reads TGTGCCAGCAGCTTCTCCGGGACGGGGGGGACTGAAGCTTTCTTT.

This clonotype was seen repeatedly, ten times or more. This chain uses TRBV20-1 with TRBJ2-5, with unresolved D. The CDR3 length is 13 residues. Between the trimmed V and J ends, which lost 2 bases and 1 base, there was a span of 8 bases. The germline CDR1 and CDR2 sequences are DFQATT and SNEGSKA (reference sequence). CDR3 nucleotide sequence: TGCAGTGCTAGATCCCCGGTCCAAGAGACCCAGTACTTC. Translating it yields CSARSPVQETQYF.

The CDR3 reads CASSKFRCPGNTIYF. The CDR3 region has the DNA TGTGCCAGCAGCAAATTCCGCTGTCCCGGAAACACCATATATTTT. This rearrangement joins TRBV21-1 to TRBJ1-3. TRBV21-1 is annotated as a pseudogene. The CDR3 sequence is 15 residues long.

This rearrangement joins TRBV4-1 to TRBJ2-5; D might be TRBD1 (5 bases). Trimming removed 4 bases from V and 5 bases from J, with 17 bases in between. Germline CDR1 MGHRA, CDR2 YSYEKL. The CDR3 has 15 residues. CDR3 sequence reads: CASSPAGWRYETQYF. The CDR3 DNA reads TGCGCCAGCAGCCCGGCAGGGTGGCGTTATGAGACCCAGTACTTC.

The chain recombines TRBV6-1 with TRBJ2-1, with 11 bases fitting TRBD2. The trim removed 7 bases at V and 7 bases at J, leaving 12 bases unmatched. Germline assignment: CDR1 MNHNS and CDR2 SASEGT. The CDR3 runs 16 residues. The CDR3 reads CASTPATSGISNEQFF. CDR3 nucleotides: TGTGCCAGCACCCCAGCGACTAGCGGGATCAGTAATGAGCAGTTCTTC.

The V call is TRBV15, the J call TRBJ2-1, with D perhaps TRBD2 (7 bases). Trimming cost V 1 base and J 6 bases, with 13 bases left between them. The V gene's germline CDR1 is LNHNV and CDR2 YYDKDF (reference sequence). The CDR3 totals 15 residues. The chain's CDR3 is CATSRGGGGSNEQFF. The CDR3 DNA is TGTGCCACCAGCAGAGGGGGCGGGGGCTCCAATGAGCAGTTCTTC.

This clonotype was seen only a few times. The gene calls are TRBV20-1 and TRBJ2-7; 10 bases map to TRBD1. V lost 6 bases to trimming and J lost 4 bases; unmatched junction nucleotides: 12. This CDR3 is 15 amino acids long. Germline V gene lookup returns CDR1 DFQATT and CDR2 SNEGSKA (reference sequence). DNA for the CDR3: TGCAGTGCGTTAGGTAGGGACAGGGGCGGATACGAGCAGTACTTC. Translating it yields CSALGRDRGGYEQYF.

This clonotype has ten or more counts. V gene TRBV7-2 combines with J gene TRBJ2-1; D not resolved. Deletions cut 0 bases from V and 13 bases from J, with 19 bases between. CDR1 and CDR2 (germline): SGHTA, FQGNSA. The CDR3 consists of 15 residues. The CDR3 sequence: CASSLAPSHSRYQFF. CDR3 nucleotides: TGTGCCAGCAGCTTAGCACCATCCCACTCTAGATATCAGTTCTTC.

J is TRBJ1-2 and V is TRBV5-4, with a weak D call TRBD1 (6 bases). The CDR3 spans 14 residues. The germline CDR1 and CDR2 sequences are SGHNT and YYREEE (reference sequence). V lost 3 bases, J lost 6 bases, and 15 bases lay in between. The CDR3 bases are TGTGCCAGCAGCTCTCAAACAGGGATCAATGGCTACACCTTC. This gives the protein CASSSQTGINGYTF.

The chain couples TRBV4-1 to TRBJ2-3; D is possibly TRBD1 or TRBD2 (5 bases each). This CDR3 contains 20 residues. Germline V gene data show CDR1 as MGHRA and CDR2 as YSYEKL. V was shortened by 0 bases and J by 0 bases, with 22 bases between the two germline ends. The CDR3 loop is CASSQDRWGRLSGSTDTQYF. The CDR3 DNA follows: TGCGCCAGCAGCCAAGATCGCTGGGGACGATTGTCAGGGAGCACAGATACGCAGTATTTT.

The V gene is TRBV10-3, the J gene TRBJ2-1, with D possibly being TRBD2 (6 bases). Germline V gene sequence: CDR1 ENHRY, CDR2 SYGVKD. This CDR3 is 15 amino acids long. Trimming removed 0 bases from V and 5 bases from J, with 11 bases in between. The CDR3 region is CAISESSGPDNEQFF. The CDR3, as DNA: TGTGCCATCAGTGAGTCTAGCGGCCCCGACAATGAGCAGTTCTTC.

V is TRBV20-1 and J is TRBJ2-1, with 7 nucleotides matching TRBD2. The V and J ends lost 5 bases and 7 bases, in that order; junction bases with no gene match: 8. This CDR3 has 13 residues. Germline assignment: CDR1 DFQATT and CDR2 SNEGSKA (reference sequence). The CDR3 sequence: CSARRGSGNEQFF. The CDR3 DNA follows: TGCAGTGCTCGGCGGGGGAGCGGGAATGAGCAGTTCTTC.